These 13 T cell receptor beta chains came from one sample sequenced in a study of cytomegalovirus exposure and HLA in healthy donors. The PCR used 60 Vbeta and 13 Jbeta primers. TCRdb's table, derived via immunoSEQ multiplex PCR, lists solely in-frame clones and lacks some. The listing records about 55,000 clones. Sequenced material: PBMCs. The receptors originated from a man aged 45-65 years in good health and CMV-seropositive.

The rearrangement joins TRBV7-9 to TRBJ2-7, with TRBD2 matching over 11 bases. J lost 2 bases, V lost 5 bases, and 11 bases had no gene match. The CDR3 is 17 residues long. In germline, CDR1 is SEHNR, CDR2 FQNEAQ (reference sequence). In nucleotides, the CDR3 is TGTGCCAGCAGCGCGGGCCTGGGACTAGCGGAGGCCTACGAGCAGTACTTC. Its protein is CASSAGLGLAEAYEQYF.

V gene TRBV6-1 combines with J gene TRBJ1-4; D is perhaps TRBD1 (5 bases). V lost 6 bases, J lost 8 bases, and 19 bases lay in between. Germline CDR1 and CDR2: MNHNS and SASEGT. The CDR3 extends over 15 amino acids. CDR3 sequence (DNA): TGTGCCAGCAGCGCCTTTGGGGGGATAGGAGAAAAACTGTTTTTT. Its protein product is CASSAFGGIGEKLFF.

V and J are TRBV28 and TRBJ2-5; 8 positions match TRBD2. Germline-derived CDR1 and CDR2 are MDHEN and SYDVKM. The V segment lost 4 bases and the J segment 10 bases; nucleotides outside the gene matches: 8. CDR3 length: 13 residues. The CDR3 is CASSWRGVMDQYF. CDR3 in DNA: TGTGCCAGCAGTTGGCGGGGGGTTATGGACCAGTACTTC.

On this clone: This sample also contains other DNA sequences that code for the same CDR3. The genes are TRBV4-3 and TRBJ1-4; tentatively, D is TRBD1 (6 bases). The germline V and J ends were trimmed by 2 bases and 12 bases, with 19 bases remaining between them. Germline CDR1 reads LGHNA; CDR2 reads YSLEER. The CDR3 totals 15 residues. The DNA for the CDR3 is TGCGCCAGCAGCCAAAGCCCACTCACAGGGTTAGAACTGTTTTTT. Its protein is CASSQSPLTGLELFF.

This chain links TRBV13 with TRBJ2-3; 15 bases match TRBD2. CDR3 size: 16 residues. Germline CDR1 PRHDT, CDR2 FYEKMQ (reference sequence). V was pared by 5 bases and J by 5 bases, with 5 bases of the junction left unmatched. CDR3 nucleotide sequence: TGTGCCAGCAGCCCGCGGGGACTAGCGGGAGGAGATACGCAGTATTTT. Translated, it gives CASSPRGLAGGDTQYF.

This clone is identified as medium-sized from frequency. The CDR3 DNA sequence: TGTGCCAGCAAACTCTCAGGGGCAGGGGATGGCTACACCTTC. Its protein product is CASKLSGAGDGYTF. The chain employs TRBV2 and TRBJ1-2; tentative D call: TRBD1 (6 bases). This CDR3 contains 14 residues. From germline, CDR1 is SNHLY and CDR2 FYNNEI. Deletions cut 7 bases from V and 6 bases from J, with 18 bases between. The variable domain in full, with the rest retrieved from reference TRBV2 and TRBJ1-2, is EPEVTQTPSHQVTQMGQEVILRCVPISNHLYFYWYRQILGQKVEFLVSFYNNEISEKSEIFDDQFSVERPDGSNFTLKIRSTKLEDSAMYFCASKLSGAGDGYTFGSGTRLTVV.

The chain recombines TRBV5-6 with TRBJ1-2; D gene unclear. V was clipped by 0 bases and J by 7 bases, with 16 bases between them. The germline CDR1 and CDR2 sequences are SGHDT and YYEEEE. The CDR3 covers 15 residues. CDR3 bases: TGTGCCAGCAGCTTGGGTGGAGGCTCCGTCGGTGGCTACACCTTC. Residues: CASSLGGGSVGGYTF.

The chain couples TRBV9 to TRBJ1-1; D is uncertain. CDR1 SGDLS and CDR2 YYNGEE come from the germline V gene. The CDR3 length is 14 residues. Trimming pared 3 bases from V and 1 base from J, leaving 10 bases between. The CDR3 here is CASSGHRTNTEAFF. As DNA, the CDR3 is TGTGCCAGCAGCGGGCACAGAACGAACACTGAAGCTTTCTTT.

CDR3 protein: CASSVGQGPSYEQYF. The CDR3 DNA reads TGTGCCAGCAGCGTAGGGCAGGGCCCCTCCTACGAGCAGTACTTC. The chain is built from TRBV9 and TRBJ2-7; D might be TRBD1 (5 bases). Trimming shortened V by 0 bases and J by 0 bases, and 10 bases separated the two germline ends. The CDR3 contains 15 residues. Germline values: CDR1 SGDLS, CDR2 YYNGEE.

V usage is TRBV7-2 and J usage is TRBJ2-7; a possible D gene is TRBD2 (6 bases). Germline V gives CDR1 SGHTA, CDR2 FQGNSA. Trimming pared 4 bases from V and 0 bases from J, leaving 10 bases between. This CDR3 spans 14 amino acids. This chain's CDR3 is CASSSGTSSYEQYF. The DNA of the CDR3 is TGTGCCAGCAGCTCTGGGACTTCCTCCTACGAGCAGTACTTC. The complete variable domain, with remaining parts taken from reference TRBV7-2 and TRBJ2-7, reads GAGVSQSPSNKVTEKGKDVELRCDPISGHTALYWYRQSLGQGLEFLIYFQGNSAPDKSGLPSDRFSAERTGGSVSTLTIQRTQQEDSAVYLCASSSGTSSYEQYFGPGTRLTVT.

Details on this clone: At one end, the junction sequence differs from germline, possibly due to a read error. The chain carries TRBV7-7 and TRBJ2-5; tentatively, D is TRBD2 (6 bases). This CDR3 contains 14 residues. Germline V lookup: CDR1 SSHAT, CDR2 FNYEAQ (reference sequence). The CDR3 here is CASSPGLSKETQYF. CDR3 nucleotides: TGTGCTAGCAGCCCCGGACTATCCAAGGAGACCCAGTACTTC.

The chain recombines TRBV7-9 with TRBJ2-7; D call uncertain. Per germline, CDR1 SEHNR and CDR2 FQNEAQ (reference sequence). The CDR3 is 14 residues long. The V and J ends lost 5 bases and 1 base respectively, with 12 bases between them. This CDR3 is CASSQGWASYEQYF. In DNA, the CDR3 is TGTGCCAGCAGCCAAGGATGGGCTTCCTACGAGCAGTACTTC.

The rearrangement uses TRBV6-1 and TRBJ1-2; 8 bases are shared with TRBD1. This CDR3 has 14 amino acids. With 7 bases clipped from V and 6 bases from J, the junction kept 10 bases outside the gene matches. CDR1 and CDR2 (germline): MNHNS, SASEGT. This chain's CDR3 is CASISQGAGDGYTF. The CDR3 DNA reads TGTGCCAGCATCTCCCAGGGGGCAGGGGATGGCTACACCTTC.